This T cell receptor beta chain comes out of a study of T cell repertoires in cytomegalovirus infection. The wider study: TCR beta signatures that were public indicated CMV infection and matching HLA type. Study outcomes and limitations: Accumulated public TCR beta family frequency recognized individuals carrying CMV together with the relevant HLA.

This clonotype was found once. Its antigen is undetermined. TCRdb called the reads again in MiXCR, with one record for every CDR3 protein. The sample yields a few hundred thousand distinct CDR3 sequences, about 30% seen once. Per the germline V gene, CDR1 is MNHEY and CDR2 is SVGAGI. Unmatched junction bases numbered 4, after V lost 4 bases and J lost 7 bases. This CDR3 is built from 13 residues. The V gene is TRBV6-5, the J gene TRBJ2-1, with 7 bases fitting TRBD2. Specimen: PBMCs. This TCR was sampled from a human donor in good health (CMV status not recorded). Some clones in this sample may be carry-over from other donors' samples. This CDR3 is CASSWTRTNEQFF. The CDR3 DNA reads TGTGCCAGCAGTTGGACTAGAACTAATGAGCAGTTCTTC.